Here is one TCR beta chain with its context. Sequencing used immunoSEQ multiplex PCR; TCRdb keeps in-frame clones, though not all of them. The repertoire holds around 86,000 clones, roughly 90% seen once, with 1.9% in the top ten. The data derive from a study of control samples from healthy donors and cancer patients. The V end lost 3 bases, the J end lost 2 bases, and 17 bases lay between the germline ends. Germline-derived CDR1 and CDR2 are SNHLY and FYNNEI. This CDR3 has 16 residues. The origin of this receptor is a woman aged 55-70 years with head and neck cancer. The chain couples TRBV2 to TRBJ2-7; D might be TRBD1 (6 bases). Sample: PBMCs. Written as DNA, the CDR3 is TGTGCCAGCAGTGAGACCCCCGGGACACCTACCTACGAGCAGTACTTC. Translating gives CASSETPGTPTYEQYF.